This T cell receptor (beta chain) was obtained from a study of cytomegalovirus exposure and HLA in healthy donors. PCR employed 60 Vbeta and 13 Jbeta primers. The repertoire was sequenced with immunoSEQ multiplex PCR; TCRdb's copy has only in-frame clones and lacks some. The sample holds under 200,000 clones; 75% to 90% are singletons and the top ten take around 2%. Germline V gene lookup returns CDR1 SGHRS and CDR2 YFSETQ. The CDR3 is made up of 14 amino acids. The germline V and J ends were trimmed by 3 bases and 3 bases, with 12 bases remaining between them. The gene calls are TRBV5-1 and TRBJ1-1; tentatively, D is TRBD1 (6 bases). Material for sequencing was PBMCs. The receptor's source is a human donor in good health. This CDR3 is CASSSQGFYTEAFF. Written as DNA, the CDR3 is TGCGCCAGCAGCTCACAGGGATTCTACACTGAAGCTTTCTTT. Together with reference TRBV5-1 and TRBJ1-1, the CDR3 gives the full variable domain: KAGVTQTPRYLIKTRGQQVTLSCSPISGHRSVSWYQQTPGQGLQFLFEYFSETQRNKGNFPGRFSGRQFSNSRSEMNVSTLELGDSALYLCASSSQGFYTEAFFGQGTRLTVV.